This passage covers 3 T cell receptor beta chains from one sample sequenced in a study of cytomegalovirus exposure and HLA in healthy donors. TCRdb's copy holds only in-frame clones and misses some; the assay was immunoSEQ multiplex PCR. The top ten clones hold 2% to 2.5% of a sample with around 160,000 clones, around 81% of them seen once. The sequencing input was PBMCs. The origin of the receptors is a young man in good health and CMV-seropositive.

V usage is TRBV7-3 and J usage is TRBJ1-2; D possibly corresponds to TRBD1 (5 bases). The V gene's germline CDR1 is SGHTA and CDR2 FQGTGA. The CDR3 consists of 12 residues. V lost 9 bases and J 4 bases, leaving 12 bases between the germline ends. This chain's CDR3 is CASSRQPYGYTF. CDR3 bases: TGTGCCAGTTCTCGACAGCCCTATGGCTACACCTTC.

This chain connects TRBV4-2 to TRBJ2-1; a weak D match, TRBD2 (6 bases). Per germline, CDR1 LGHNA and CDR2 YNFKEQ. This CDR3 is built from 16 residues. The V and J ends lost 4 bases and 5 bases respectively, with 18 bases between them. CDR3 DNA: TGTGCCAGCAGCCGACGGATTGGGACTGGCGACAATGAGCAGTTCTTC. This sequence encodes CASSRRIGTGDNEQFF.

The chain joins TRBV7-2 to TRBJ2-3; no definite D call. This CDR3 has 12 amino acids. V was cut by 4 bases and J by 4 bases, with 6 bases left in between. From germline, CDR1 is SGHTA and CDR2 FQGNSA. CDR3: CASSSYADTQYF. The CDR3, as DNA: TGTGCCAGCAGCTCGTATGCAGATACGCAGTATTTT.